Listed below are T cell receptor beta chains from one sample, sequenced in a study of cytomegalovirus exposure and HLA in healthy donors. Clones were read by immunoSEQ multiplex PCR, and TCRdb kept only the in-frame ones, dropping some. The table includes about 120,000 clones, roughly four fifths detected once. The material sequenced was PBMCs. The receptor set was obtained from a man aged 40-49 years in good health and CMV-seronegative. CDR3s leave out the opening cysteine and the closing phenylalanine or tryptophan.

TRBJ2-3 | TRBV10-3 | AASGGLTDTQY
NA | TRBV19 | ATRDSSYEQY
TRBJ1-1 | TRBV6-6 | ASRPGNTEAF
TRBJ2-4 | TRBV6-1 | ASSEVVAGVKNSQY
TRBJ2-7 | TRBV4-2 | ASSQDLGPSDYEQY
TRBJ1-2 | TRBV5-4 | ASSLDGGGIYGYT
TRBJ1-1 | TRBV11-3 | ASSLGGNTEAF
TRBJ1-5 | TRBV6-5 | ASSYSTGQPQH
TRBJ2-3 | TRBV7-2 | ASSLYTDTQY
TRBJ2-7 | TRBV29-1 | SAYTGTGPYEQY
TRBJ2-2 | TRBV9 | ASTGASGSRPTGELF
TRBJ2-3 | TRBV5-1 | ASSPGAQGADTQY
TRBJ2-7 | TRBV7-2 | ASSLRGEQY
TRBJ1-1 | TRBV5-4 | ASSNPTGGNTEAF
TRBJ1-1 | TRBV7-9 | ASSFEGMNTEAF
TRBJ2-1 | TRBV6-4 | ASSDTGGSSYNEQF
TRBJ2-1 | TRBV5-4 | ASSLAGGASLGGEQF
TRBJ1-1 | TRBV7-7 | ASSPGRGYEAF
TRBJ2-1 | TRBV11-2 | ASSLIASGVFYNEQF
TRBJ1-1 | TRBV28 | ATIEAF
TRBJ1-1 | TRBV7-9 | ASSFTQTTEAF
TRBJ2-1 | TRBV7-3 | ASSLSASGRSGEQF
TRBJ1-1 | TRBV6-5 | ATVDRSEAF
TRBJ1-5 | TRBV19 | ASSIAGTQPQH
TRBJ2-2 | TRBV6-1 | ASSPIEAGELF
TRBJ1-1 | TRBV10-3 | AISVGQRNTEAF
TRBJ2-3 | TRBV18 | ASSLDRTSTDTQY
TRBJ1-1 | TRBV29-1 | SVEQGLGTEAF
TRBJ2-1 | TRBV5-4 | ASSIPPGGTSGNNEQF
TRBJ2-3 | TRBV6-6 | ASSYPGSTDTQY
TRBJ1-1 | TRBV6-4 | ASSDQGNTEAF
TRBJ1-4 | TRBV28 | ASSLTGQGVNEKLF
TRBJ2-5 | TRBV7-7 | ASSFSGEETQY
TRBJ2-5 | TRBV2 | ASSELGGGAVTQY
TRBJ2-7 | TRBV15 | ATSTGDTLTYEQY
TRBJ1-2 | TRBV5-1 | ASSYGQAIFGYT
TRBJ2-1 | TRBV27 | ASSLLAGGLIGNEQF
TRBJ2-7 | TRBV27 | ASSFRGLAGFEAYEQY
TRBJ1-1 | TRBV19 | ASSFPGQGYSEAF
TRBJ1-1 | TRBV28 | ASSLDRVVIGAF
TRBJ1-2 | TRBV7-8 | ASSLAQGHYGYT
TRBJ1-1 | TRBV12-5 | ASGLAGQEYTEAF
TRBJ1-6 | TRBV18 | ASSLSQGNNSPLH
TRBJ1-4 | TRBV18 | ASSPQGLVGGELF
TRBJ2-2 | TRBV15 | ATSRERAGGPTGELF
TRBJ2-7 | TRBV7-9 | ASSRRDRAYEQY